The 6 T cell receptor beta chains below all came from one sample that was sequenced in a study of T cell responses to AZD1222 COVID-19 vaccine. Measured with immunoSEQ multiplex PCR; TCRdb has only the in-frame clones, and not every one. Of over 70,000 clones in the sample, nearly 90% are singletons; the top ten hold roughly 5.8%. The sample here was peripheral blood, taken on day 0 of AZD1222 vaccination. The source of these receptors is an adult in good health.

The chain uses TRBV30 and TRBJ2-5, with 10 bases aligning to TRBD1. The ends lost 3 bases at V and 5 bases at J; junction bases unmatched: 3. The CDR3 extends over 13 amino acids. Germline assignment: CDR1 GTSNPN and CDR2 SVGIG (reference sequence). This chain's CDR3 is CAWRTGGSETQYF. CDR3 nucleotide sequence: TGTGCCTGGAGGACAGGGGGCTCTGAGACCCAGTACTTC. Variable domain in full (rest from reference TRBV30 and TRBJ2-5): SQTIHQWPATLVQPVGSPLSLECTVEGTSNPNLYWYRQAAGRGLQLLFYSVGIGQISSEVPQNLSASRPQDRQFILSSKKLLLSDSGFYLCAWRTGGSETQYFGPGTRLLVL.

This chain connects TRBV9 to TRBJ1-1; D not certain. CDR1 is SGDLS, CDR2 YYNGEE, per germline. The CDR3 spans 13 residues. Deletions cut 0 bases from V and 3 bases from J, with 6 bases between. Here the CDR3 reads CASSVGGYTEAFF. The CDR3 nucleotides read TGTGCCAGCAGCGTAGGGGGTTACACTGAAGCTTTCTTT.

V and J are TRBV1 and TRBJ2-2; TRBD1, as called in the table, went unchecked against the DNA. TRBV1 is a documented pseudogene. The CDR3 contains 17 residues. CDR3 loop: CTSSPEGRTGGTGELFF. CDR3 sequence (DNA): TGCACCAGCAGCCCAGAGGGGCGGACAGGGGGTACCGGGGAGCTGTTTTTT.

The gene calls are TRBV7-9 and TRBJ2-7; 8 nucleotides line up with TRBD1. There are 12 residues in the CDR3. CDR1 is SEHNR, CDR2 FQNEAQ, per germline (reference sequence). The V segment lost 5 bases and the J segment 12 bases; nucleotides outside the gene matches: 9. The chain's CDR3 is CASSPQGQVTYF. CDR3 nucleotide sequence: TGTGCCAGCAGCCCACAGGGACAGGTAACGTACTTC.

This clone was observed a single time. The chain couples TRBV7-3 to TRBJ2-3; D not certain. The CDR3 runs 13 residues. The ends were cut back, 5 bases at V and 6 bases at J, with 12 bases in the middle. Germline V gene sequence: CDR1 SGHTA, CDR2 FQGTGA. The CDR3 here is CASSAVSRDTQYF. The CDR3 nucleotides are TGTGCCAGCAGCGCCGTTTCTAGGGATACGCAGTATTTT.

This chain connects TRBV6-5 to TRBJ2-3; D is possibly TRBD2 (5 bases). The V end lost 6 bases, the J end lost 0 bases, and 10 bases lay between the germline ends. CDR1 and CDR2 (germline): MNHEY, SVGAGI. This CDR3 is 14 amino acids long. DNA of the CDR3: TGTGCCAGCAGCGGACTGTTTAGCACAGATACGCAGTATTTT. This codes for CASSGLFSTDTQYF.